This paragraph reports one T cell receptor (beta chain). The antigen is unknown. The sample comes from a study of blood T cells in healthy people across ages. At the level of the study: Per every two T cells, about one barcoded beta molecule was captured by template switching.

Individuals who donated were healthy Caucasians from Russia aged roughly 6 to 90. V was cut by 6 bases and J by 9 bases, with 12 bases left in between. The CDR3 totals 12 residues. The study's findings and limits: TCR beta diversity per million T cells fell roughly linearly with age.

The authors ran a second PCR of roughly 7 to 11 cycles using a sample-barcoded 5' primer and a J-beta primer mix. Each of the cDNA molecules was tagged by a template-switch adaptor with 12 random nucleotides. TCRdb reanalysed the 5' RACE reads using MiXCR and keeps one entry per CDR3 protein. Of some 1.5 million distinct CDR3 sequences in the sample, about 42% were seen once. Sequenced sample: blood. The chain couples TRBV12-3 or TRBV12-4 to TRBJ2-4, with a tentative D call TRBD1 (5 bases). This receptor was obtained from a woman between 18 and 29 years old in good health. CDR3 DNA: TGTGCCAGCAGCGTCGACAGCAGCATTCAGTACTTC. It encodes CASSVDSSIQYF.